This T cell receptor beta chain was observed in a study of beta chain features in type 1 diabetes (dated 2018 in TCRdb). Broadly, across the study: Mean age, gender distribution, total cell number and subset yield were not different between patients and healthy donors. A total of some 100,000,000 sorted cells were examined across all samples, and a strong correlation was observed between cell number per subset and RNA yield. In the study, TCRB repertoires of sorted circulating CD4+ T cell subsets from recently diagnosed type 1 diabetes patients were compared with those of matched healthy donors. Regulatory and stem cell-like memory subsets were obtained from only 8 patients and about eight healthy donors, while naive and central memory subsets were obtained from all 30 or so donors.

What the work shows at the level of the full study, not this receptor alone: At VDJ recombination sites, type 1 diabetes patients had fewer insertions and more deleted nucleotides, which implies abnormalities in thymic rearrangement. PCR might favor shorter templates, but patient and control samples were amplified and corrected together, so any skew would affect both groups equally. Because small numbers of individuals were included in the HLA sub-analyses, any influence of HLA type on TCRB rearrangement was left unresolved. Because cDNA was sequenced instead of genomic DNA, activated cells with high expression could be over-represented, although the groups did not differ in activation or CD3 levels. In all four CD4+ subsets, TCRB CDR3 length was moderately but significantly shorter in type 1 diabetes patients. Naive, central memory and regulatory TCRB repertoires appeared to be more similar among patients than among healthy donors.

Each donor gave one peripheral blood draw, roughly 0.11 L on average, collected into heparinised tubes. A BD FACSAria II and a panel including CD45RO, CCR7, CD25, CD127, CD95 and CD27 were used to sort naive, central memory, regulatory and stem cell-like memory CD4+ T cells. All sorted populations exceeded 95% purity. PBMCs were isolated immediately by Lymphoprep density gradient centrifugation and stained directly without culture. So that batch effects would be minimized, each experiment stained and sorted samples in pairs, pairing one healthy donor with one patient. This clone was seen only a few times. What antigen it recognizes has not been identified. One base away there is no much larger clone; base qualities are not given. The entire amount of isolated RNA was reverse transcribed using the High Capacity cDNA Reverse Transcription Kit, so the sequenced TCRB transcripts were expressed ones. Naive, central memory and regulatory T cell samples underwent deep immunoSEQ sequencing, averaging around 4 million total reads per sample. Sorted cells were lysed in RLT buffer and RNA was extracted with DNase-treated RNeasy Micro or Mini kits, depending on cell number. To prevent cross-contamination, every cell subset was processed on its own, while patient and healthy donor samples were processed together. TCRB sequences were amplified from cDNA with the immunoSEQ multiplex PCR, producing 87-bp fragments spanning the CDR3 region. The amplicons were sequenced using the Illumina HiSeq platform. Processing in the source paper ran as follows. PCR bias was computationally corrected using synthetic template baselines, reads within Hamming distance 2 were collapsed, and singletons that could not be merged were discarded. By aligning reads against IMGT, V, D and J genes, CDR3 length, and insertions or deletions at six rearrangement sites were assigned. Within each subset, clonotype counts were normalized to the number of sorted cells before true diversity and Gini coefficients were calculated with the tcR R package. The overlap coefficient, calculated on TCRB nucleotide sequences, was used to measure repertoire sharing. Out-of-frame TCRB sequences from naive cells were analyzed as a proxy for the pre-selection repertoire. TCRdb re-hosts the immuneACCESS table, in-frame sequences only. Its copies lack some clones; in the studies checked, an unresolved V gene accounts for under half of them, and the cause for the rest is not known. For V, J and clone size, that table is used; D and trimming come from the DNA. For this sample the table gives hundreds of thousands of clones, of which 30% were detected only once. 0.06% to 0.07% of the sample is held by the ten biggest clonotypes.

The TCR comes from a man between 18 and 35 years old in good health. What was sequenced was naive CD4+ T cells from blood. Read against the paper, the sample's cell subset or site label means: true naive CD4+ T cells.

The CDR3 is CASSGLAGNHSWAYEQYF. The DNA sequence is as follows: TGTGCCAGCTCAGGACTAGCGGGAAATCATTCGTGGGCCTACGAGCAGTACTTC. The rearrangement combines TRBV18 with TRBJ2-7, with 12 bases in between that match TRBD2. Looking up the germline V gene yields CDR1 KGHSH and CDR2 LQKENI. The CDR3 sequence holds 18 residues, the cysteine and phenylalanine included. Only CDR3 DNA is held: 54 bases, read in frame from base 1. Clipping removes 5 bases from V and 2 bases from J, with 13 as the unmatched junction base count.